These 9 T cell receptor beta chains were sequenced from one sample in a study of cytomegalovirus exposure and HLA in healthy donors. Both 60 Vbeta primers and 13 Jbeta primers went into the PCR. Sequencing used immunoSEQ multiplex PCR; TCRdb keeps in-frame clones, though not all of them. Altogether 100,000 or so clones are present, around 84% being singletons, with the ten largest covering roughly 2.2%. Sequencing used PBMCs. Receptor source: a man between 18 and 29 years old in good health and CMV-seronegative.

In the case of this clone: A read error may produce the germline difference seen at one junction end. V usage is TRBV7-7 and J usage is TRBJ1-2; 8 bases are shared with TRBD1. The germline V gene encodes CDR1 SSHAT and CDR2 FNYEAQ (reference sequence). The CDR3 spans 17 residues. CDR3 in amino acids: CASSVGTGGWKNYGYTF. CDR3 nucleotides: TGTGCTAGCAGCGTTGGCACAGGGGGGTGGAAGAACTATGGCTACACCTTC.

CDR3 residues: CASSLTAGYTF. Here the CDR3 DNA reads TGTGCCAGCAGCTTAACAGCCGGCTACACCTTC. J is TRBJ1-2 and V is TRBV11-2; D is uncertain. In germline, CDR1 is SGHAT, CDR2 FQNNGV. Trimming pared 2 bases from V and 8 bases from J, leaving 6 bases between. The CDR3 covers 11 residues.

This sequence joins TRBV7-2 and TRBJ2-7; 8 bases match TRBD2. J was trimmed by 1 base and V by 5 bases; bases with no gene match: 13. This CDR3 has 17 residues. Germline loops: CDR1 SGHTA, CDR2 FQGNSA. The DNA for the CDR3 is TGTGCCAGCAGCCATGGGGGTGGGAGCGGGGGTTCCTACGAGCAGTACTTC. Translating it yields CASSHGGGSGGSYEQYF.

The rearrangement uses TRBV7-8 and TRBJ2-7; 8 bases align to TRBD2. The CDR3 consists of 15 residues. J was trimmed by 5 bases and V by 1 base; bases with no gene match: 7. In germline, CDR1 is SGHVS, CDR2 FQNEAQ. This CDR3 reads CASSLGGGRHDEQYF. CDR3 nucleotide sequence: TGTGCCAGCAGCTTAGGGGGCGGGAGGCACGACGAGCAGTACTTC.

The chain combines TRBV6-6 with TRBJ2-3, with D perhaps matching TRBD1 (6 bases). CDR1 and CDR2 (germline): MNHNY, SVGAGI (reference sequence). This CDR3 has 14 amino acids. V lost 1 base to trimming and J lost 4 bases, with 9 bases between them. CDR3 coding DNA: TGTGCCAGCAGTTACTATGGGGGCGCAGATACGCAGTATTTT. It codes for CASSYYGGADTQYF.

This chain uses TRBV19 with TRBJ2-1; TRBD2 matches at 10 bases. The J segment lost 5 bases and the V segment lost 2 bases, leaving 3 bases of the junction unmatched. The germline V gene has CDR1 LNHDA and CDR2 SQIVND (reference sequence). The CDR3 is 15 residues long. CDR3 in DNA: TGTGCCAGTAGTATAACAGCGGGAGGGAACAATGAGCAGTTCTTC. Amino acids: CASSITAGGNNEQFF.

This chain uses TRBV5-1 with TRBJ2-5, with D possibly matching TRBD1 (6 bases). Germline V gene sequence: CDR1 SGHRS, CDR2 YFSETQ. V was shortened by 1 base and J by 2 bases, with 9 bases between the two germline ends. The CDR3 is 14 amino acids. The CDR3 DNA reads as TGCGCCAGCAGCTTGTCGAGGGGGCAAGAGACCCAGTACTTC. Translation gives CASSLSRGQETQYF. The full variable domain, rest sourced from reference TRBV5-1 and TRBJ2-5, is KAGVTQTPRYLIKTRGQQVTLSCSPISGHRSVSWYQQTPGQGLQFLFEYFSETQRNKGNFPGRFSGRQFSNSRSEMNVSTLELGDSALYLCASSLSRGQETQYFGPGTRLLVL.

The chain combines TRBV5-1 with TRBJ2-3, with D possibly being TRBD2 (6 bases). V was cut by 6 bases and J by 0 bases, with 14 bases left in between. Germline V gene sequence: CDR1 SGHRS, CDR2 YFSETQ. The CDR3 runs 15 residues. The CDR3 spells CASKMVGRSTDTQYF. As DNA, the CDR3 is TGCGCCAGCAAAATGGTCGGGAGAAGCACAGATACGCAGTATTTT.

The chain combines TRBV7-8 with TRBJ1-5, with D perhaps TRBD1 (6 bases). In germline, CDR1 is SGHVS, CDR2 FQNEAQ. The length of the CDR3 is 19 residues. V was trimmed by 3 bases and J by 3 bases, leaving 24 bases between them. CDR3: CASSLGTGTLTLNNQPQHF. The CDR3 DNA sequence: TGTGCCAGCAGCTTGGGAACAGGGACATTGACTTTGAACAATCAGCCCCAGCATTTT.